Listed here are 31 T cell receptor beta chains from one sample, sequenced in a study of response to subunit inactivated influenza vaccine. TCRdb called the RT-PCR reads again in MiXCR, with one record for every CDR3 protein. This sample has about 540,000 distinct CDR3 sequences, with 14% found just once. Specimen: PBMCs from blood, collected roughly 12 days after vaccination. The receptor source for this set is a man between 50 and 59 years old who received an inactivated influenza vaccine.

The rearrangement links TRBV14 to TRBJ1-2; no clear D. Germline CDR1 and CDR2: SGHDN and FVKESK. CDR3 length: 13 amino acids. Trimming left V 3 bases short and J 7 bases short, with 12 bases between. For the CDR3, the DNA is TGTGCCAGCAGCCAGGAGGTGGGGTCTGGCTACACCTTC. Its protein is CASSQEVGSGYTF.

The chain uses TRBV11-2 and TRBJ2-1; 9 bases are shared with TRBD1. The CDR3 loop spans 15 amino acids. J lost 2 bases, V lost 6 bases, and 5 bases had no gene match. Germline V gives CDR1 SGHAT, CDR2 FQNNGV. The CDR3 nucleotides read TGTGCCAGCAGGTTAAGACAGGGGGCCTACAATGAGCAGTTCTTC. Encoded protein: CASRLRQGAYNEQFF.

In this sample, this clonotype turned up a few times. V and J are TRBV12-3 or TRBV12-4 and TRBJ2-3; the D is unclear. This CDR3 comprises 15 residues. V was shortened by 2 bases and J by 2 bases, with 11 bases between the two germline ends. CDR3: CASSLFPESTDTQYF. The CDR3 nucleotides read TGTGCCAGCAGTTTATTCCCAGAGTCCACAGATACGCAGTATTTT.

This clonotype has more than one count but fewer than ten. V and J are TRBV10-3 and TRBJ1-3; D gene uncertain. The CDR3 sequence is 16 residues long. CDR1 ENHRY and CDR2 SYGVKD come from the germline V gene. Trimming shortened V by 8 bases and J by 0 bases, and 17 bases separated the two germline ends. CDR3 amino acids: CAIRLWLPYSGNTIYF. The CDR3 nucleotides are TGTGCCATCCGGTTGTGGCTGCCTTACTCTGGAAACACCATATATTTT.

This clonotype appeared a few times. The rearrangement links TRBV7-2 to TRBJ2-7; no firm D call. Germline-derived CDR1 and CDR2 are SGHTA and FQGNSA. V was trimmed by 4 bases and J by 1 base, leaving 14 bases between them. The CDR3 is made up of 15 amino acids. The CDR3 protein is CASSSEGGYSYEQYF. CDR3 nucleotide sequence: TGTGCCAGCAGCTCGGAAGGCGGTTATTCCTACGAGCAGTACTTC.

The gene calls are TRBV6-2 or TRBV6-3 and TRBJ1-1; D is perhaps TRBD1 (6 bases). The CDR3 has 16 residues. Germline CDR1 reads MNHEY; CDR2 reads SVGEGT. The V end was cut by 2 bases, the J end by 0 bases, with 13 bases between. CDR3 protein: CASSYGQRQMNTEAFF. The CDR3 DNA is TGTGCCAGCAGTTACGGACAGCGTCAAATGAACACTGAAGCTTTCTTT.

This chain connects TRBV12-3 or TRBV12-4 to TRBJ2-5; D gene ambiguous. The CDR3 extends over 14 amino acids. The ends were cut back, 2 bases at V and 7 bases at J, with 14 bases in the middle. DNA of the CDR3: TGTGCCAGCAGTTTAATCACAGCCACGGGGACCCAGTACTTC. Encoded protein: CASSLITATGTQYF.

The table lists this clonotype with a few counts. V usage is TRBV9 and J usage is TRBJ2-1; D call uncertain. Germline lookup yields CDR1 SGDLS and CDR2 YYNGEE. This CDR3 is 17 amino acids long. V was shortened by 3 bases and J by 3 bases, with 19 bases between the two germline ends. This CDR3 is CASSGYLDSRDYNEQFF. CDR3 sequence (DNA): TGTGCCAGCAGCGGTTACTTAGACTCACGCGACTACAATGAGCAGTTCTTC.

This clonotype was counted only a few times. J is TRBJ1-2 and V is TRBV19; no reliable D call. Germline V gives CDR1 LNHDA, CDR2 SQIVND (reference sequence). This CDR3 has 14 residues. With 7 bases removed from V and 1 base from J, the gap between germline ends came to 13 bases. CDR3 residues: CASTPDGYNYGYTF. The CDR3 nucleotides read TGTGCCAGTACCCCGGACGGGTATAACTATGGCTACACCTTC.

This clonotype showed up just a few times. The chain joins TRBV6-5 to TRBJ2-6, with 7 bases fitting TRBD1. The V and J ends lost 0 bases and 0 bases, in that order; junction bases with no gene match: 8. The germline CDR1 and CDR2 sequences are MNHEY and SVGAGI. CDR3 size: 19 residues. CDR3 protein: CASSYSRGPESSGANVLTF. As DNA, the CDR3 is TGTGCCAGCAGTTACTCGAGGGGGCCTGAGAGCTCTGGGGCCAACGTCCTGACTTTC.

This clonotype has more than one count but fewer than ten. The rearrangement links TRBV6-1 to TRBJ1-1, with 9 bases fitting TRBD1. The trim removed 3 bases at V and 14 bases at J, leaving 13 bases unmatched. The CDR3 sequence is 14 residues long. Germline CDR1 MNHNS, CDR2 SASEGT. CDR3 protein: CASSESTGGEEAFF. DNA of the CDR3: TGTGCCAGCAGTGAGTCGACAGGGGGTGAAGAGGCGTTCTTT.

The J gene is TRBJ2-5, the V gene TRBV5-1; 9 bases are shared with TRBD1. This CDR3 region has 15 residues. The germline V gene has CDR1 SGHRS and CDR2 YFSETQ. Trimming at V came to 4 bases and at J to 1 base, leaving 5 bases not matched to a gene. The CDR3 sequence: CASSRGTGTQETQYF. The CDR3 region has the DNA TGCGCCAGCAGCCGCGGGACAGGGACCCAAGAGACCCAGTACTTC.

This clonotype was observed a handful of times. The J gene is TRBJ2-7, the V gene TRBV6-1, with 9 bases identical to TRBD2. The CDR3 loop spans 17 amino acids. Germline V lookup: CDR1 MNHNS, CDR2 SASEGT. V dropped 5 bases and J dropped 0; count of bases not matched to a gene: 11. CDR3 in DNA: TGTGCCAGCAGTCCCCTCCAGGGACTAGCTGCCTCCTACGAGCAGTACTTC. Residues: CASSPLQGLAASYEQYF.

This clonotype was seen a handful of times. The V call is TRBV10-3, the J call TRBJ1-4; no definite D call. V was clipped by 4 bases and J by 3 bases, with 6 bases between them. CDR1 and CDR2 (germline): ENHRY, SYGVKD. The CDR3 is 13 amino acids. The CDR3 coding sequence is TGTGCCATCAGTGGTGCGGCTAATGAAAAACTGTTTTTT. It encodes CAISGAANEKLFF.

This clonotype was seen a handful of times. The V gene is TRBV7-9, the J gene TRBJ1-4, with 7 bases identical to TRBD1. The V segment lost 4 bases and the J segment 5 bases; nucleotides outside the gene matches: 7. The length of the CDR3 is 15 residues. From germline, CDR1 is SEHNR and CDR2 FQNEAQ (reference sequence). The CDR3, as DNA: TGTGCCAGCAGCTCTGTCCGGACAGGCAATGAAAAACTGTTTTTT. This sequence encodes CASSSVRTGNEKLFF.

As regards this clonotype: One end of the junction fails to match germline, which may point to a read error. The chain couples TRBV4-3 to TRBJ1-2; D is unclear. The CDR3 contains 13 residues. Germline values: CDR1 LGHNA, CDR2 YSLEER. This CDR3 is CASSHPKGSVLAF. As DNA, the CDR3 is TGCGCCAGCAGCCATCCCAAAGGTTCCGTCCTTGCCTTC.

This clonotype was seen a few times. This chain links TRBV20-1 with TRBJ2-1; 13 nucleotides line up with TRBD2. The junction had 7 bases not matched to a gene; V was cut back by 5 bases and J by 0 bases. The germline V gene has CDR1 DFQATT and CDR2 SNEGSKA (reference sequence). The CDR3 consists of 17 residues. The CDR3 sequence is CSADGTSGMSSYNEQFF. The CDR3 nucleotides read TGCAGTGCTGACGGGACTAGCGGGATGAGCTCCTACAATGAGCAGTTCTTC.

The chain combines TRBV5-1 with TRBJ2-5; 7 bases fit TRBD2. Germline CDR1 SGHRS, CDR2 YFSETQ. The CDR3 consists of 18 residues. V gave up 0 bases and J gave up 5 bases; unmatched junction bases: 16. The CDR3 region is CASSLAITRERYGETQYF. CDR3 bases: TGCGCCAGCAGCTTGGCCATTACGCGGGAGAGGTACGGGGAGACCCAGTACTTC.

This clonotype was recorded a few times. The rearrangement uses TRBV6-2 or TRBV6-3 and TRBJ2-3; D gene uncertain. The CDR3 length is 16 residues. Germline CDR1 MNHEY, CDR2 SVGEGT. Between the trimmed V and J ends, which lost 0 bases and 4 bases, there was a span of 14 bases. The CDR3 bases are TGTGCCAGCAGTTACTCTCCGGGCGCCGCGGCAGATACGCAGTATTTT. Residues: CASSYSPGAAADTQYF.

V is TRBV12-3 or TRBV12-4 and J is TRBJ2-3; possibly TRBD1 or TRBD2 for D (5 bases each). Trimming removed 3 bases from V and 6 bases from J, with 10 bases in between. CDR3 length equals 13 residues. In DNA form, the CDR3 reads TGTGCCAGCAGTTTGGGGACCGGGGATACGCAGTATTTT. It codes for CASSLGTGDTQYF.

This clonotype was seen many times. The CDR3: CNKGVCGRGLNEQFF. DNA of the CDR3: TGCAATAAGGGGGTGTGTGGCAGGGGGCTCAATGAGCAGTTCTTC. The chain uses TRBV20-1 and TRBJ2-1; TRBD1 aligns across 8 bases. This CDR3 has 15 residues. CDR1 and CDR2 (germline): DFQATT, SNEGSKA (reference sequence).

This chain connects TRBV28 to TRBJ2-1, with TRBD2 matching over 7 bases. Germline V gene lookup returns CDR1 MDHEN and CDR2 SYDVKM. J was trimmed by 5 bases and V by 8 bases; bases with no gene match: 12. This CDR3 comprises 15 residues. The CDR3 nucleotides are TGTGCCAGCGACCCACGGGGGGAGAAGGACAATGAGCAGTTCTTC. Protein product: CASDPRGEKDNEQFF.

This clonotype was observed a handful of times. V and J are TRBV7-6 and TRBJ1-1, with 7 bases fitting TRBD1. After removal of 4 bases from V and 0 bases from J, the junction contained 8 bases not matched to a gene. From germline, CDR1 is SGHVS and CDR2 FNYEAQ. The CDR3 contains 16 residues. The CDR3: CASSYLTTGLNTEAFF. The CDR3 DNA is TGTGCCAGCAGCTACCTTACGACAGGGCTGAACACTGAAGCTTTCTTT.

This clonotype turned up a few times. This rearrangement joins TRBV4-1 to TRBJ2-7; 7 nucleotides match TRBD2. Germline values: CDR1 MGHRA, CDR2 YSYEKL. V was clipped by 1 base and J by 0 bases; unmatched bases: 6. The CDR3 runs 16 residues. Here the CDR3 reads CASSQVQGGSSYEQYF. The CDR3 DNA reads as TGCGCCAGCAGCCAAGTGCAGGGAGGGAGCTCCTACGAGCAGTACTTC.

Ten or more counts support this clonotype. The gene calls are TRBV5-1 and TRBJ2-5, with D maybe TRBD1 (5 bases). V lost 7 bases to trimming and J lost 3 bases, with 16 bases between them. Looked up from germline, CDR1 is SGHRS and CDR2 is YFSETQ. The CDR3 has 14 amino acids. This chain's CDR3 is CASYQGKEKETQYF. DNA of the CDR3: TGCGCCAGCTACCAGGGCAAGGAAAAAGAGACCCAGTACTTC.

This clonotype was recorded only once. This sequence joins TRBV3-1 and TRBJ2-5, with D perhaps TRBD2 (5 bases). Per germline, CDR1 LGHDT and CDR2 YNNKEL (reference sequence). The ends were cut back, 3 bases at V and 5 bases at J, with 10 bases in the middle. The CDR3 sequence is 13 residues long. CDR3 coding DNA: TGTGCCAGCAGCCACTGGGAGACTGAGACCCAGTACTTC. It translates to CASSHWETETQYF.

The chain recombines TRBV27 with TRBJ2-7, with D perhaps matching TRBD1 or TRBD2 (6 bases each). The CDR3 length is 14 residues. V shed 8 bases and J shed 3 bases, with 17 bases lying between them. From germline, CDR1 is MNHEY and CDR2 SMNVEV (reference sequence). CDR3 bases: TGTGCCAGCGGCCTTCCCAGGGGAGGCTACGAGCAGTACTTC. It codes for CASGLPRGGYEQYF.

This clonotype was observed a handful of times. This chain links TRBV10-3 with TRBJ2-2; possible D gene TRBD2, 6 bases. Between the trimmed V and J ends, which lost 10 bases and 4 bases, there was a span of 19 bases. The germline CDR1 and CDR2 sequences are ENHRY and SYGVKD. CDR3 size: 15 residues. In nucleotides, the CDR3 is TGTGCCACCAGGGCGGGCCAGGGAGGCACCGGGGAGCTGTTTTTT. Protein sequence: CATRAGQGGTGELFF.

The V call is TRBV6-5, the J call TRBJ2-7, with 8 bases lining up with TRBD1. This CDR3 contains 15 residues. Per germline, CDR1 MNHEY and CDR2 SVGAGI. With 4 bases clipped from V and 0 bases from J, the junction kept 5 bases outside the gene matches. CDR3 nucleotide sequence: TGTGCCAGCAGTTCCCTGGGACAGGCCTCCTACGAGCAGTACTTC. Encoded protein: CASSSLGQASYEQYF.

The V gene is TRBV20-1, the J gene TRBJ2-2, with 8 positions matching TRBD1. Germline CDR1 DFQATT, CDR2 SNEGSKA (reference sequence). The CDR3 is 13 residues long. DNA of the CDR3: TGCAGCGCAGGGGGCGCAACGGCCGGGGAGCTGTTTTTT. This sequence encodes CSAGGATAGELFF.

The chain employs TRBV7-3 and TRBJ1-2; 7 nucleotides align to TRBD1. The CDR3 is made up of 18 amino acids. Germline loops: CDR1 SGHTA, CDR2 FQGTGA. The V segment lost 1 base and the J segment 8 bases; nucleotides outside the gene matches: 19. CDR3 protein: CASSLNVRSPATGVGYTF. The CDR3 DNA follows: TGTGCCAGCAGCTTAAACGTGAGAAGCCCCGCTACAGGGGTGGGCTACACCTTC.